These T cell receptor beta chains were read from a single sample in a study of cytomegalovirus exposure and HLA in healthy donors. Generated by immunoSEQ multiplex PCR, the TCRdb table keeps only in-frame clones and is missing some. The sample holds some 110,000 clones. Sequencing was done on a sample of PBMCs. These receptors were obtained from a man aged 25-40 years in good health and CMV-seronegative. Each CDR3 is given with its conserved first and last residue. The order of the fields is V gene, D gene, CDR3 length, J gene, CDR3 protein, CDR3 DNA. A D gene is named only where the DNA matches it firmly.

v_call: TRBV7-2
d_call: .
cdr3_length: 13
j_call: TRBJ2-7
cdr3_aa: CASSSPDYYEQYF
cdr3_nt: TGTGCCAGCAGCTCTCCGGACTACTACGAGCAGTACTTC

v_call: TRBV2
d_call: TRBD1
cdr3_length: 18
j_call: TRBJ2-6
cdr3_aa: CASSLRTGARSGANVLTF
cdr3_nt: TGTGCCAGCAGCCTCCGGACAGGGGCGAGGTCTGGGGCCAACGTCCTGACTTTC

v_call: TRBV27
d_call: TRBD1
cdr3_length: 15
j_call: TRBJ2-7
cdr3_aa: CASSLAGTDAYEQYF
cdr3_nt: TGTGCCAGCAGCCTAGCCGGGACAGACGCCTACGAGCAGTACTTC

v_call: TRBV5-1
d_call: TRBD2
cdr3_length: 21
j_call: TRBJ2-1
cdr3_aa: CASSLVAVGLAGGRSYNEQFF
cdr3_nt: TGCGCCAGCAGCTTGGTTGCGGTAGGACTAGCGGGAGGCCGCTCCTACAATGAGCAGTTCTTC

v_call: TRBV5-4
d_call: TRBD2
cdr3_length: 14
j_call: TRBJ2-2
cdr3_aa: CASETSGNTGELFF
cdr3_nt: TGTGCCAGCGAGACTAGCGGGAACACCGGGGAGCTGTTTTTT

v_call: TRBV28
d_call: TRBD1
cdr3_length: 15
j_call: TRBJ2-5
cdr3_aa: CASTLPGEQGETQYF
cdr3_nt: TGTGCCAGCACCCTCCCAGGGGAACAGGGGGAGACCCAGTACTTC

v_call: TRBV5-6
d_call: .
cdr3_length: 14
j_call: TRBJ1-5
cdr3_aa: CASSLNGYNQPQHF
cdr3_nt: TGTGCCAGCAGCTTGAACGGGTACAATCAGCCCCAGCATTTT

v_call: TRBV5-1
d_call: .
cdr3_length: 13
j_call: TRBJ2-2
cdr3_aa: CASSLRGHGELFF
cdr3_nt: TGCGCCAGCAGCTTAAGGGGACACGGGGAGCTGTTTTTT

v_call: TRBV5-4
d_call: TRBD2
cdr3_length: 16
j_call: TRBJ2-1
cdr3_aa: CASSLLLTAGGNEQFF
cdr3_nt: TGTGCCAGCAGCTTACTCCTTACGGCGGGAGGCAATGAGCAGTTCTTC

v_call: TRBV7-2
d_call: .
cdr3_length: 15
j_call: TRBJ1-2
cdr3_aa: CASSSGWELQDGYTF
cdr3_nt: TGTGCCAGCAGCTCGGGATGGGAGCTTCAGGATGGCTACACCTTC

v_call: TRBV28
d_call: .
cdr3_length: 15
j_call: TRBJ2-4
cdr3_aa: CASSKTTVAKNIQYF
cdr3_nt: TGTGCCAGCAGTAAAACGACAGTAGCCAAAAACATTCAGTACTTC

v_call: TRBV28
d_call: TRBD1
cdr3_length: 14
j_call: TRBJ2-3
cdr3_aa: CASRSGGQGDTQYF
cdr3_nt: TGTGCCAGCAGATCAGGGGGTCAGGGGGATACGCAGTATTTT

v_call: TRBV28
d_call: .
cdr3_length: 15
j_call: TRBJ2-7
cdr3_aa: CASSLSTGSSDEQYF
cdr3_nt: TGTGCCAGCAGTTTATCAACAGGGTCCTCGGACGAGCAGTACTTC

v_call: TRBV6-5
d_call: .
cdr3_length: 15
j_call: TRBJ2-1
cdr3_aa: CASSKPPGSYNEQFF
cdr3_nt: TGTGCCAGTTCTAAACCCCCTGGTAGCTACAATGAGCAGTTCTTC

v_call: TRBV7-7
d_call: TRBD2
cdr3_length: 12
j_call: TRBJ2-5
cdr3_aa: CASSSTGGTQYF
cdr3_nt: TGTGCCAGCAGCTCGACGGGGGGGACCCAGTACTTC

v_call: TRBV19
d_call: .
cdr3_length: 13
j_call: TRBJ2-3
cdr3_aa: CATAGSSTDTQYF
cdr3_nt: TGTGCCACCGCGGGGTCTAGCACAGATACGCAGTATTTT

v_call: TRBV4-3
d_call: .
cdr3_length: 13
j_call: TRBJ1-4
cdr3_aa: CASSPERNEKLFF
cdr3_nt: TGCGCCAGCAGCCCGGAGCGTAATGAAAAACTGTTTTTT

v_call: TRBV27
d_call: .
cdr3_length: 13
j_call: TRBJ1-1
cdr3_aa: CASRLDSYTEAFF
cdr3_nt: TGTGCCAGCAGACTGGACAGCTACACTGAAGCTTTCTTT

v_call: TRBV7-2
d_call: .
cdr3_length: 15
j_call: TRBJ1-4
cdr3_aa: CASSLITGINEKLFF
cdr3_nt: TGTGCCAGCAGCTTAATTACAGGGATTAATGAAAAACTGTTTTTT

v_call: TRBV7-6
d_call: TRBD1
cdr3_length: 16
j_call: TRBJ1-1
cdr3_aa: CASSLDAGGAQSEAFF
cdr3_nt: TGTGCCAGCAGCTTAGATGCAGGGGGCGCTCAGAGTGAAGCTTTCTTT

v_call: TRBV30
d_call: TRBD2
cdr3_length: 21
j_call: TRBJ2-4
cdr3_aa: CAWSELIKLAGGVGAKNIQYF
cdr3_nt: TGTGCCTGGAGCGAACTAATTAAACTAGCGGGAGGGGTGGGAGCCAAAAACATTCAGTACTTC

v_call: TRBV19
d_call: .
cdr3_length: 12
j_call: TRBJ1-1
cdr3_aa: CASGYSYTEAFF
cdr3_nt: TGTGCCAGCGGATACAGTTACACTGAAGCTTTCTTT

v_call: TRBV15
d_call: .
cdr3_length: 12
j_call: TRBJ2-5
cdr3_aa: CATSRDWGRRYF
cdr3_nt: TGTGCCACCAGCAGAGATTGGGGCAGACGGTACTTC

v_call: TRBV30
d_call: .
cdr3_length: 13
j_call: TRBJ2-7
cdr3_aa: CAWEYGTSYEQYF
cdr3_nt: TGTGCCTGGGAATATGGGACTTCCTACGAGCAGTACTTC

v_call: TRBV4-2
d_call: TRBD1
cdr3_length: 15
j_call: TRBJ1-4
cdr3_aa: CASSQSDRVWEKLFF
cdr3_nt: TGTGCCAGCAGCCAGTCGGACAGGGTGTGGGAAAAACTGTTTTTT

v_call: TRBV19
d_call: TRBD1
cdr3_length: 15
j_call: TRBJ1-5
cdr3_aa: CASLGTGGGHQPQHF
cdr3_nt: TGTGCCAGCCTAGGGACAGGGGGTGGGCATCAGCCCCAGCATTTT

v_call: TRBV2
d_call: .
cdr3_length: 12
j_call: TRBJ2-3
cdr3_aa: CASSRDSDTQYF
cdr3_nt: TGTGCCAGCAGTAGGGACTCAGATACGCAGTATTTT

v_call: TRBV18
d_call: TRBD1
cdr3_length: 13
j_call: TRBJ2-7
cdr3_aa: CASSPPGRTGLYF
cdr3_nt: TGTGCCAGCTCACCACCTGGCCGGACAGGGCTGTACTTC

v_call: TRBV11-3
d_call: TRBD1
cdr3_length: 12
j_call: TRBJ1-2
cdr3_aa: CASSFSGGGYTF
cdr3_nt: TGTGCCAGCAGCTTCTCAGGGGGCGGCTACACCTTC

v_call: TRBV6-5
d_call: .
cdr3_length: 15
j_call: TRBJ2-6
cdr3_aa: CASSPTGPGANVLTF
cdr3_nt: TGTGCCAGCAGCCCCACAGGGCCCGGGGCCAACGTCCTGACTTTC

v_call: TRBV4-1
d_call: TRBD1
cdr3_length: 16
j_call: TRBJ1-3
cdr3_aa: CASGQDGGTGMYTIYF
cdr3_nt: TGCGCCAGCGGCCAAGATGGCGGGACAGGGATGTACACCATATATTTT